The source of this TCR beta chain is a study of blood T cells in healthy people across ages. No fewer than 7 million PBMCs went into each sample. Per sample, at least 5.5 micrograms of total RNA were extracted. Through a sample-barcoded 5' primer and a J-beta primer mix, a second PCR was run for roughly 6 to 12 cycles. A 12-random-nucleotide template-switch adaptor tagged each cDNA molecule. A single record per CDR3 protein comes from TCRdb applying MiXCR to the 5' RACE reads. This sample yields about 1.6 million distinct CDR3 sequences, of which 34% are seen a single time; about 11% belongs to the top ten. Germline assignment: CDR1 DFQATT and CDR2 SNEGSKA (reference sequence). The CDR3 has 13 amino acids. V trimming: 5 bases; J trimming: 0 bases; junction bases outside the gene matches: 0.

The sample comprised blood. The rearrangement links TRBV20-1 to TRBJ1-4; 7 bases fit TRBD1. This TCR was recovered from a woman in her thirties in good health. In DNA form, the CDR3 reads TGCAGTGCTGGACAGGCAACTAATGAAAAACTGTTTTTT. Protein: CSAGQATNEKLFF.